This TCR beta chain originates from a study of beta chain features in type 1 diabetes. Study details: Sorted cells from all samples, numbering 107,917,701, were examined.

Sorting based on CD45RO/CCR7/CD25/CD127/CD95/CD27 separated CD4+ naive, central memory, regulatory and stem cell-like memory cells. Germline CDR1 and CDR2: SNHLY and FYNNEI. V lost 5 bases to trimming and J lost 3 bases; unmatched junction nucleotides: 1. CDR3 length equals 13 residues. Study-wide points: Researchers report that Type 1 diabetes patients had moderately but significantly shorter TCRB CDR3s across all four CD4+ subsets.

This clone was counted a single time. Its antigen is unidentified. Expressed TCRB transcripts got sequenced, as all isolated RNA was reverse transcribed. Produced via immunoSEQ multiplex PCR; TCRdb's table is partial and in-frame only. The sample holds 200,000 to 300,000 clones, about a tenth seen once. Source material: naive CD4+ T cells from blood. This sequence was found in a man aged 25 to 40 with type 1 diabetes. The chain couples TRBV2 to TRBJ2-7, with 10 bases identical to TRBD1. CDR3 protein: CASSRDRGYEQYF. CDR3 coding DNA: TGTGCCAGCAGTCGGGACAGGGGCTACGAGCAGTACTTC.